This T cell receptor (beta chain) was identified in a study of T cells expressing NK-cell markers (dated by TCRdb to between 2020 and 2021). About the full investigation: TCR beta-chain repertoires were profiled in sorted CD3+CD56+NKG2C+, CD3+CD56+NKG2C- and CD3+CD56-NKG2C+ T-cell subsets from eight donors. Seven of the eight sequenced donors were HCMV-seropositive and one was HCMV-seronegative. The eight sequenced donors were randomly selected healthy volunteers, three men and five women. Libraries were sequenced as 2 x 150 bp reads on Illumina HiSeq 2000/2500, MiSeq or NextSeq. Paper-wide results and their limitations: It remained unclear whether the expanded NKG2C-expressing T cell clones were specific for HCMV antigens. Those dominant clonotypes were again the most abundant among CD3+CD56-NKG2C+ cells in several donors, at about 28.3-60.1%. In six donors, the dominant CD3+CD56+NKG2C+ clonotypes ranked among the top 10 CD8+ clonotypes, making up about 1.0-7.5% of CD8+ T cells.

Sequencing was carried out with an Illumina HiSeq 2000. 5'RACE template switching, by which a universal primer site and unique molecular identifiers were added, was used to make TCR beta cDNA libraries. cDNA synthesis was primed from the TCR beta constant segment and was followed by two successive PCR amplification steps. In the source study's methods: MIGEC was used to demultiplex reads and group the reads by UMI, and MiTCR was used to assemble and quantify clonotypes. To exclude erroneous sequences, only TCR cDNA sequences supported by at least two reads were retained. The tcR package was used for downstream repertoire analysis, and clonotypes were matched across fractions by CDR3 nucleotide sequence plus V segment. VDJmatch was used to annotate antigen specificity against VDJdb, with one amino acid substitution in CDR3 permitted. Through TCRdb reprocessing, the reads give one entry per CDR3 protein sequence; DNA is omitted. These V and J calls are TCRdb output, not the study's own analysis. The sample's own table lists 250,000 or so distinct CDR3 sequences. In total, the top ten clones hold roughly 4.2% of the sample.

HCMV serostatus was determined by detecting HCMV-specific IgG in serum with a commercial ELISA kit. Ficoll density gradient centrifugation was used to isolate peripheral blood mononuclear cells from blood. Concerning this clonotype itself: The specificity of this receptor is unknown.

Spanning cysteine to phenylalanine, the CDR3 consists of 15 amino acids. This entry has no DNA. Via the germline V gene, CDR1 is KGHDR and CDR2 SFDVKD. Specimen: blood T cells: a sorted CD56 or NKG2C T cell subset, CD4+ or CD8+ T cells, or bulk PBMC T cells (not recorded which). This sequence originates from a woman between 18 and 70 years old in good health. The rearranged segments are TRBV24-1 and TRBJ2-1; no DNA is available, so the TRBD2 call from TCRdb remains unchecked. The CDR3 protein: CATSDLGRAKNEQFF.